The next 18 T cell receptor beta chains were all read from a single sample in a study of beta chain features in type 1 diabetes. Sequencing targeted expressed TCRB transcripts, as all isolated RNA had been reverse transcribed. Assay: immunoSEQ multiplex PCR; the TCRdb copy retains only in-frame clones and omits some. The sample records a few hundred thousand clones, approximately 9.9% being singletons. Sequenced material: naive CD4+ T cells from blood. These receptor sequences come from a woman aged 30 to 39 in good health.

The CDR3 protein is CASSSQGKYSYEQYF. Written as DNA, the CDR3 is TGTGCCAGCAGTTCACAGGGGAAATACTCCTACGAGCAGTACTTC. The chain links TRBV6-5 to TRBJ2-7; TRBD1 matches at 7 bases. Germline V CDR1 and CDR2: MNHEY, SVGAGI. The CDR3 extends over 15 amino acids. V dropped 4 bases and J dropped 0; count of bases not matched to a gene: 6.

This clone was counted only a few times. This rearrangement joins TRBV7-3 to TRBJ2-5, with 7 bases that match TRBD2. J gave up 1 base and V 4 bases, and 6 bases lay outside the gene matches. Germline assignment: CDR1 SGHTA and CDR2 FQGTGA. The CDR3 length is 15 residues. The CDR3 loop is CASSSARTSQETQYF. The CDR3 DNA reads TGTGCCAGCAGCTCGGCCCGGACTAGCCAAGAGACCCAGTACTTC. The whole variable domain, remainder taken from reference TRBV7-3 and TRBJ2-5, is GAGVSQTPSNKVTEKGKYVELRCDPISGHTALYWYRQSLGQGPEFLIYFQGTGAADDSGLPNDRFFAVRPEGSVSTLKIQRTERGDSAVYLCASSSARTSQETQYFGPGTRLLVL.

This clone was found a few times. The gene calls are TRBV30 and TRBJ1-5, with a tentative D call TRBD1 (5 bases). Trimming left V 3 bases short and J 4 bases short, with 16 bases between. CDR3 size: 15 residues. In germline, CDR1 is GTSNPN, CDR2 SVGIG (reference sequence). The CDR3 DNA reads TGTGCCTGGAGGGGGGGTACAGCCGGGAATCAGCCCCAGCATTTT. This encodes CAWRGGTAGNQPQHF. Full variable domain (missing parts from reference TRBV30 and TRBJ1-5): SQTIHQWPATLVQPVGSPLSLECTVEGTSNPNLYWYRQAAGRGLQLLFYSVGIGQISSEVPQNLSASRPQDRQFILSSKKLLLSDSGFYLCAWRGGTAGNQPQHFGDGTRLSIL.

The rearrangement uses TRBV7-2 and TRBJ2-3; the match to TRBD2 covers 9 bases. The CDR3 extends over 15 amino acids. CDR1 is SGHTA and CDR2 is FQGNSA in the germline V gene. V dropped 1 base and J dropped 6; count of bases not matched to a gene: 5. CDR3 DNA sequence: TGTGCCAGCAGCTTAGGGGGACTAGCCCGGGATACGCAGTATTTT. Its protein product is CASSLGGLARDTQYF.

This clone showed up just a few times. The rearrangement uses TRBV7-8 and TRBJ2-7; 12 nucleotides align to TRBD2. The J segment lost 5 bases and the V segment lost 5 bases, leaving 13 bases of the junction unmatched. CDR1 is SGHVS, CDR2 FQNEAQ, per germline. CDR3 length: 17 residues. The CDR3 nucleotides read TGTGCCAGCAGCCCCCGTCTAGCGGGAGGGCCTAAGAACGAGCAGTACTTC. It codes for CASSPRLAGGPKNEQYF.

This clone was counted between two and nine times. The chain joins TRBV7-6 to TRBJ2-1; 14 bases map to TRBD2. The ends lost 4 bases at V and 10 bases at J; junction bases unmatched: 6. The germline gives CDR1 SGHVS, CDR2 FNYEAQ. This CDR3 region has 15 residues. This CDR3 is CASSSGTSGSWEQFF. The CDR3 bases are TGTGCCAGCAGCTCCGGGACTAGCGGGAGCTGGGAGCAGTTCTTC.

The chain employs TRBV4-3 and TRBJ2-1, with 7 bases that match TRBD2. Germline loops: CDR1 LGHNA, CDR2 YSLEER. Trimming at V came to 0 bases and at J to 8 bases, leaving 10 bases not matched to a gene. The CDR3 length is 16 residues. CDR3 loop: CASSQELGLGRDEQFF. DNA for the CDR3: TGCGCCAGCAGCCAAGAGCTTGGACTAGGCCGGGATGAGCAGTTCTTC.

V and J are TRBV7-2 and TRBJ2-1; a weak D match, TRBD1 (6 bases). CDR1 SGHTA and CDR2 FQGNSA come from the germline V gene. The V gene lost 4 bases and the J gene lost 0 bases, with 19 bases spanning the gap. The CDR3 is 18 residues long. The CDR3 protein is CASSSDPQGLGSYNEQFF. The CDR3 DNA reads TGTGCCAGCAGCTCCGATCCTCAGGGGTTAGGCTCCTACAATGAGCAGTTCTTC.

This clone occurred a few times. The J gene is TRBJ2-5, the V gene TRBV19, with 11 bases lining up with TRBD2. The CDR3 spans 15 residues. From germline, CDR1 is LNHDA and CDR2 SQIVND (reference sequence). V dropped 3 bases and J dropped 3; count of bases not matched to a gene: 3. CDR3 in amino acids: CASSITGLAEETQYF. CDR3 bases: TGTGCCAGTAGTATTACGGGACTAGCGGAAGAGACCCAGTACTTC.

This clone showed up just a few times. The chain is built from TRBV7-6 and TRBJ2-7, with D possibly TRBD2 on 7 matching bases. The CDR3 has 15 residues. Trimming removed 1 base at V and 3 bases at J, with 13 bases between. Germline V gene sequence: CDR1 SGHVS, CDR2 FNYEAQ. The CDR3 DNA reads as TGTGCCAGCAGCTTAGGGGGAGGGGGATTCTACGAGCAGTACTTC. Translated: CASSLGGGGFYEQYF.

This clone was found a few times. This rearrangement joins TRBV19 to TRBJ2-1, with 13 bases identical to TRBD2. Per the germline V gene, CDR1 is LNHDA and CDR2 is SQIVND (reference sequence). The CDR3 is made up of 15 amino acids. J lost 5 bases, V lost 5 bases, and 3 bases had no gene match. CDR3 residues: CASSPGTSGNNEQFF. CDR3 nucleotides: TGTGCCAGTAGTCCCGGGACTAGCGGGAACAATGAGCAGTTCTTC. Full variable domain (missing parts from reference TRBV19 and TRBJ2-1): DGGITQSPKYLFRKEGQNVTLSCEQNLNHDAMYWYRQDPGQGLRLIYYSQIVNDFQKGDIAEGYSVSREKKESFPLTVTSAQKNPTAFYLCASSPGTSGNNEQFFGPGTRLTVL.

On this clone: Other DNA sequences in this specimen translate into the identical CDR3. This chain links TRBV28 with TRBJ2-1, with 8 bases fitting TRBD2. Trimming removed 5 bases from V and 4 bases from J; junction bases left unmatched: 7. This CDR3 is 15 amino acids long. The germline V gene has CDR1 MDHEN and CDR2 SYDVKM. CDR3 DNA: TGTGCCAGCAGTCCCGCGGGGGGAGGATACAATGAGCAGTTCTTC. Its protein product is CASSPAGGGYNEQFF.

About this clone: Other DNA sequences in this specimen translate into the identical CDR3. V is TRBV5-1 and J is TRBJ2-2, with 8 bases identical to TRBD1. The V gene end was trimmed by 4 bases and the J gene end by 4 bases; junction bases not matched to a gene: 6. The V gene's germline CDR1 is SGHRS and CDR2 YFSETQ. The CDR3 spans 15 residues. The CDR3 nucleotides are TGCGCCAGCAGCCTCGGACAGGGCAGCACCGGGGAGCTGTTTTTT. Its protein product is CASSLGQGSTGELFF. The variable domain in full, completed from reference TRBV5-1 and TRBJ2-2, reads KAGVTQTPRYLIKTRGQQVTLSCSPISGHRSVSWYQQTPGQGLQFLFEYFSETQRNKGNFPGRFSGRQFSNSRSEMNVSTLELGDSALYLCASSLGQGSTGELFFGEGSRLTVL.

The V gene is TRBV19, the J gene TRBJ1-5; D might be TRBD1 (5 bases). CDR1 and CDR2 (germline): LNHDA, SQIVND (reference sequence). The V end lost 7 bases, the J end lost 1 base, and 11 bases lay between the germline ends. This CDR3 has 14 residues. CDR3 residues: CASTQGPSNQPQHF. The CDR3 DNA follows: TGTGCCAGTACTCAGGGCCCCAGCAATCAGCCCCAGCATTTT.

The chain couples TRBV2 to TRBJ1-5, with 7 bases lining up with TRBD1. CDR1 and CDR2 (germline): SNHLY, FYNNEI. Trimming cost V 4 bases and J 3 bases; bases outside gene matches: 3. This CDR3 comprises 14 residues. CDR3 nucleotide sequence: TGTGCCAGCAGTGGACAGGGATCCAATCAGCCCCAGCATTTT. Amino acids: CASSGQGSNQPQHF.

The genes are TRBV25-1 and TRBJ1-5; a weak D match, TRBD1 (6 bases). Germline lookup yields CDR1 MGHDK and CDR2 SYGVNS. The CDR3 spans 15 residues. The V and J ends lost 9 bases and 2 bases respectively, with 17 bases between them. CDR3 sequence (DNA): TGTGCCAGTACCCTCGACAGGATCGGCAATCAGCCCCAGCATTTT. This gives the protein CASTLDRIGNQPQHF. The whole variable domain, remainder taken from reference TRBV25-1 and TRBJ1-5, is EADIYQTPRYLVIGTGKKITLECSQTMGHDKMYWYQQDPGMELHLIHYSYGVNSTEKGDLSSESTVSRIRTEHFPLTLESARPSHTSQYLCASTLDRIGNQPQHFGDGTRLSIL.

This clone was found a few times. The chain joins TRBV7-9 to TRBJ2-4, with 9 positions matching TRBD1. From germline, CDR1 is SEHNR and CDR2 FQNEAQ (reference sequence). With 5 bases clipped from V and 9 bases from J, the junction kept 8 bases outside the gene matches. The CDR3 sequence is 14 residues long. CDR3 region: CASSQQGAQLIQYF. CDR3 nucleotide sequence: TGTGCCAGCAGCCAACAGGGGGCGCAGCTCATTCAGTACTTC.

The V call is TRBV5-4, the J call TRBJ1-4; 7 positions match TRBD1. CDR1 and CDR2 (germline): SGHNT, YYREEE (reference sequence). Germline trimming cut 4 bases from V and 3 bases from J; bases unmatched to any gene: 6. This CDR3 has 15 amino acids. CDR3 protein: CASSQGGTANEKLFF. The DNA of the CDR3 is TGTGCCAGCAGCCAAGGAGGGACAGCTAATGAAAAACTGTTTTTT. Full variable domain (remainder filled in from reference TRBV5-4 and TRBJ1-4): ETGVTQSPTHLIKTRGQQVTLRCSSQSGHNTVSWYQQALGQGPQFIFQYYREEENGRGNFPPRFSGLQFPNYSSELNVNALELDDSALYLCASSQGGTANEKLFFGSGTQLSVL.